The clone carrying this T cell receptor (beta chain) was seen more than once but under ten times. Its cognate antigen is unknown. Here immunoSEQ multiplex PCR was the method, and the copy in TCRdb shows in-frame clones only, minus some. The sample yields approximately 740,000 clones, nearly 95% seen once. The germline V and J ends were trimmed by 7 bases and 5 bases, with 15 bases remaining between them. Germline lookup yields CDR1 ENHRY and CDR2 SYGVKD. CDR3 size: 13 residues. These data originate in a study of shared clonotypes between healthy human individuals. Study results and limitations: In contrast to clonotypes shared by all four donors, non-shared clonotypes had lower generation probabilities. Sorted-subset sequencing was shown by rarefaction to be incomplete despite large depth.

As defined, naive CD8 cells were CD45RO-negative and positively selected for CCR7, with terminally differentiated effector memory CD45RA+ cells excluded. This TCR was recovered from a young man in good health. Sequencing was done on a sample of naive CD8+ T cells sorted from blood. This chain uses TRBV10-3 with TRBJ2-7, with D uncertain. The CDR3 loop is CAIMGINVNEQYF. CDR3 DNA sequence: TGTGCCATCATGGGTATTAATGTGAACGAGCAGTACTTC.